The 25 T cell receptor beta chains listed next were all sequenced from one sample in a study of beta chain features in type 1 diabetes (dated by TCRdb to the late 2010s). Overall study outcomes, separate from this receptor: A moderate but significant shortening of TCRB CDR3 length was observed in type 1 diabetes patients in all four CD4+ subsets.

Preparation of the library involved the immunoSEQ multiplex PCR assay. The entire amount of isolated RNA was reverse transcribed using the High Capacity cDNA Reverse Transcription Kit, so the sequenced TCRB transcripts were expressed ones. Not all clones reach the TCRdb copy of this immuneACCESS table, which keeps in-frame sequences only. Checked studies attribute under half of the gap to unresolved V genes and leave the rest unexplained. The sample yields some 350,000 clones; over 8.5% were counted once. The ten largest clones capture 0.55% to 0.75% of the sample. These receptors have no known antigen. Sequenced input: central memory CD4+ T cells from blood. The receptor set was obtained from a man aged 25-40 years with type 1 diabetes.

This clone was counted a few times. This rearrangement joins TRBV7-6 to TRBJ1-5; the match to TRBD1 covers 9 bases. The V gene end was trimmed by 5 bases and the J gene end by 7 bases; junction bases not matched to a gene: 9. The CDR3 length is 15 residues. The germline gives CDR1 SGHVS, CDR2 FNYEAQ. CDR3 loop: CASSRTGDGVQPQHF. As DNA, the CDR3 is TGTGCCAGCAGCCGGACAGGGGACGGGGTGCAGCCCCAGCATTTT.

This clone turned up a few times. The V gene is TRBV7-2, the J gene TRBJ2-1, with D perhaps TRBD2 (5 bases). V was clipped by 4 bases and J by 15 bases, with 16 bases between them. This CDR3 spans 12 amino acids. Germline V gene lookup returns CDR1 SGHTA and CDR2 FQGNSA. The CDR3 nucleotides are TGTGCCAGCAGCTCCCCGGACTTACCTGGGTTCTTC. Residues: CASSSPDLPGFF.

The table lists this clone with many counts. The chain is built from TRBV2 and TRBJ2-1; 10 bases align to TRBD2. CDR1 and CDR2 from the germline V gene are SNHLY and FYNNEI. The V and J ends lost 7 bases and 2 bases, in that order; junction bases with no gene match: 5. The CDR3 contains 15 residues. The CDR3 loop reads CASITGLAAYNEQFF. The DNA of the CDR3 is TGTGCCAGCATAACCGGACTAGCGGCCTACAATGAGCAGTTCTTC.

This clone has at least ten counts. This chain uses TRBV19 with TRBJ2-4, with D perhaps matching TRBD2 (5 bases). Germline V CDR1 and CDR2: LNHDA, SQIVND (reference sequence). The CDR3 extends over 11 amino acids. Trimming took off 1 base at V and 10 bases at J, with 5 bases between the two ends. DNA for the CDR3: TGTGCCAGTAGTATAGGCGGGATTCAGTACTTC. It yields the protein CASSIGGIQYF.

This clone has only a few counts. The chain couples TRBV14 to TRBJ2-5, with a weak D call TRBD2 (6 bases). Germline-derived CDR1 and CDR2 are SGHDN and FVKESK. V gave up 5 bases and J gave up 4 bases, with 14 bases separating them. This CDR3 has 14 amino acids. This CDR3 reads CASSFPGLSETQYF. The CDR3 DNA sequence: TGTGCCAGCAGCTTTCCTGGACTATCAGAGACCCAGTACTTC.

This clone showed up just a few times. This chain joins TRBV19 and TRBJ1-1, with no clear D. V lost 4 bases and J lost 0, with 6 bases in between. Looked up from germline, CDR1 is LNHDA and CDR2 is SQIVND (reference sequence). CDR3 size: 13 residues. The CDR3 bases are TGTGCCAGTAGTACTGGCATGAACACTGAAGCTTTCTTT. It codes for CASSTGMNTEAFF.

As for this clone: At one end, the junction sequence differs from germline, possibly due to a read error. This chain links TRBV19 with TRBJ2-1, with D hard to call. CDR3 length equals 13 residues. CDR1 is LNHDA and CDR2 is SQIVND in the germline V gene (reference sequence). The CDR3 nucleotides read TGTGCCAGTAGTATTTTGGACCGACCCCTTATAATCTTC. As protein: CASSILDRPLIIF.

The genes are TRBV11-2 and TRBJ2-1; D tentatively fits TRBD1 or TRBD2 (5 bases each). The CDR3 has 14 amino acids. CDR1 is SGHAT and CDR2 is FQNNGV in the germline V gene. Trimming shortened V by 7 bases and J by 6 bases, and 16 bases separated the two germline ends. CDR3 sequence reads: CASTPLGETNEQFF. The CDR3 DNA reads as TGTGCCAGCACCCCCTTGGGGGAGACCAATGAGCAGTTCTTC.

This clone showed up just a few times. CDR3 sequence (DNA): TGTGCCAGCAGCTCCCAGGGTGTAGATGGCTACACCTTC. Its translation: CASSSQGVDGYTF. This sequence joins TRBV5-4 and TRBJ1-2; D may be TRBD1 (5 bases). The V and J ends lost 3 bases and 6 bases respectively, with 12 bases between them. Germline CDR1 SGHNT, CDR2 YYREEE (reference sequence). The CDR3 runs to 13 residues.

This clone was seen repeatedly, ten times or more. The rearrangement uses TRBV21-1 and TRBJ2-5; the DNA was not used to check the table's D call, TRBD2. TRBV21-1 is a listed pseudogene. This CDR3 has 15 residues. CDR3 amino acids: CASSKEGTSVETQYF. CDR3 coding DNA: TGTGCCAGCAGCAAAGAAGGGACTAGCGTAGAGACCCAGTACTTC.

Written as DNA, the CDR3 is TGTGCCAGCAGCGTCCTCGGAGGGGCGGGAGTAGGGAGAGATACGCAGTATTTT. Amino acid sequence: CASSVLGGAGVGRDTQYF. This chain uses TRBV9 with TRBJ2-3; 7 nucleotides align to TRBD2. Germline lookup yields CDR1 SGDLS and CDR2 YYNGEE. V shed 2 bases, J shed 5 bases, and the junction held 17 bases outside the gene matches. The CDR3 is 18 residues long.

The V gene is TRBV28, the J gene TRBJ2-5; possibly TRBD1 or TRBD2 for D (5 bases each). V gave up 3 bases and J gave up 11 bases, with 13 bases separating them. The germline V gene encodes CDR1 MDHEN and CDR2 SYDVKM. The CDR3 sequence is 12 residues long. The CDR3, as DNA: TGTGCCAGCAGTTTTCCCCTAGGGGAGCAGTACTTC. Protein sequence: CASSFPLGEQYF.

In this sample, this clone turned up a few times. The chain carries TRBV2 and TRBJ2-7, with TRBD2 identical over 10 bases. The ends lost 5 bases at V and 6 bases at J; junction bases unmatched: 7. CDR1 is SNHLY, CDR2 FYNNEI, per germline. This CDR3 is 14 amino acids long. The CDR3 DNA follows: TGTGCCAGCAGTTCCGGGACTAGCGTAGGCGAGCAGTACTTC. This codes for CASSSGTSVGEQYF.

This clone has a handful of counts. This chain links TRBV18 with TRBJ2-3; 11 bases align to TRBD2. This CDR3 is 19 amino acids long. With V trimmed by 2 bases and J by 0 bases, 10 bases remained unmatched. Per the germline V gene, CDR1 is KGHSH and CDR2 is LQKENI. Written as DNA, the CDR3 is TGTGCCAGCTCACCAGGCCTAGCGGGAGGTGAGGATAGCACAGATACGCAGTATTTT. This sequence encodes CASSPGLAGGEDSTDTQYF.

The V call is TRBV19, the J call TRBJ2-1, with a possible D match to TRBD1 (6 bases). Germline V gene sequence: CDR1 LNHDA, CDR2 SQIVND (reference sequence). V dropped 2 bases and J dropped 4 bases, with 15 bases sitting between them. The CDR3 extends over 16 amino acids. This chain's CDR3 is CASSIRESTGYNEQFF. CDR3 nucleotide sequence: TGTGCCAGTAGTATAAGGGAGTCCACAGGGTACAATGAGCAGTTCTTC.

The gene calls are TRBV6-5 and TRBJ2-7; TRBD1 matches at 7 bases. The CDR3 is made up of 15 amino acids. CDR1 is MNHEY, CDR2 SVGAGI, per germline. The junction had 11 bases not matched to a gene; V was cut back by 7 bases and J by 2 bases. In DNA, the CDR3 is TGTGCCAGCACCCCGGACCGGGACAGACCCTACGAGCAGTACTTC. Protein product: CASTPDRDRPYEQYF.

The chain carries TRBV4-1 and TRBJ2-1; 10 nucleotides match TRBD2. The length of the CDR3 is 17 residues. The V segment lost 4 bases and the J segment 7 bases; nucleotides outside the gene matches: 13. The germline V gene has CDR1 MGHRA and CDR2 YSYEKL. The DNA of the CDR3 is TGCGCCAGCAGCCTCCCTAAAGCGGGAGGGCCGAGAAATGAGCAGTTCTTC. As protein: CASSLPKAGGPRNEQFF.

This clone was picked up many times. The chain carries TRBV4-2 and TRBJ2-3, with 9 bases matching TRBD2. V was pared by 1 base and J by 4 bases, with 3 bases of the junction left unmatched. The germline V gene has CDR1 LGHNA and CDR2 YNFKEQ. The CDR3 loop spans 15 amino acids. CDR3 DNA sequence: TGTGCCAGCAGCCAAGGAGCGGGGGGCGCAGATACGCAGTATTTT. Protein: CASSQGAGGADTQYF.

This sequence joins TRBV11-2 and TRBJ2-3; maybe TRBD2 (5 bases). Trimming took 5 bases from V and 7 from J, leaving 13 bases between them. Per the germline V gene, CDR1 is SGHAT and CDR2 is FQNNGV. There are 13 residues in the CDR3. The CDR3 loop is CASSLGGSNTQYF. CDR3 DNA: TGTGCCAGCAGCCTGGGCGGGTCCAATACGCAGTATTTT.

V gene TRBV5-1 combines with J gene TRBJ1-1; no clear D gene. The germline gives CDR1 SGHRS, CDR2 YFSETQ. The germline V and J ends were trimmed by 0 bases and 0 bases, with 12 bases remaining between them. The CDR3 contains 16 residues. The chain's CDR3 is CASSLVPPDMNTEAFF. The CDR3 coding sequence is TGCGCCAGCAGCTTGGTACCGCCAGACATGAACACTGAAGCTTTCTTT.

The genes are TRBV2 and TRBJ2-5; 15 bases match TRBD2. The CDR3 spans 16 residues. The V gene end was trimmed by 4 bases and the J gene end by 3 bases; junction bases not matched to a gene: 3. Germline CDR1 reads SNHLY; CDR2 reads FYNNEI. The CDR3 is CASSAGLAGGEETQYF. Here the CDR3 DNA reads TGTGCCAGCAGTGCTGGACTAGCGGGAGGGGAAGAGACCCAGTACTTC.

The chain carries TRBV6-6 and TRBJ2-2; a weak D match, TRBD2 (5 bases). V lost 6 bases to trimming and J lost 9 bases, with 8 bases between them. The CDR3 sequence is 11 residues long. The germline V gene has CDR1 MNHNY and CDR2 SVGAGI (reference sequence). CDR3 amino acids: CASRETRELFF. Here the CDR3 DNA reads TGTGCCAGCAGAGAGACTAGGGAGCTGTTTTTT.

This clone has only a few counts. The V gene is TRBV5-1, the J gene TRBJ2-7; 9 bases match TRBD2. Germline CDR1 is SGHRS and CDR2 is YFSETQ. This CDR3 is built from 14 residues. V shed 4 bases, J shed 5 bases, and the junction held 7 bases outside the gene matches. CDR3 DNA sequence: TGCGCCAGCAGCGTGACTAGCGGCGGGCACGAGCAGTACTTC. Translated, it gives CASSVTSGGHEQYF.

This clone was detected only a few times. In the same sample, other DNA sequences code for this CDR3. This chain uses TRBV6-5 with TRBJ2-7; D is uncertain. Germline-derived CDR1 and CDR2 are MNHEY and SVGAGI. V was pared by 5 bases and J by 2 bases, with 10 bases between. This CDR3 region has 13 residues. This CDR3 reads CASSPDPTYEQYF. CDR3 sequence (DNA): TGTGCCAGCAGTCCGGACCCAACCTACGAGCAGTACTTC.

There are a few counts of this clone. The chain combines TRBV28 with TRBJ1-2; 7 nucleotides line up with TRBD1. Per germline, CDR1 MDHEN and CDR2 SYDVKM. The CDR3 is 11 amino acids. The trim removed 4 bases at V and 8 bases at J, leaving 1 base unmatched. This chain's CDR3 is CASSSQGGYTF. The CDR3 DNA reads as TGTGCCAGCAGTTCACAGGGGGGCTACACCTTC.